This note documents a single TCR beta chain sequence. Germline assignment: CDR1 MNHEY and CDR2 SVGAGI. CDR3 length: 13 amino acids. Trimming left V 7 bases short and J 5 bases short, with 12 bases between. Only in-frame clones appear in the TCRdb table, and some are missing; sequencing was by immunoSEQ multiplex PCR. The data hold about 49,000 clones, with almost 90% observed a single time. The data belong to a study of T cell changes during pregnancy in multiple sclerosis. This specimen consisted of peripheral blood, obtained after pregnancy. The chain has TRBV6-5 and TRBJ1-5, with D maybe TRBD1 (5 bases). The sequence derives from a female donor in good health, enrolled as a control in a pregnancy study. In nucleotides, the CDR3 is TGTGCCAGCACTCAGGGACTCCATCAGCCCCAGCATTTT. Residues: CASTQGLHQPQHF.